Given below is one TCR beta chain in context. Its antigen is as yet unknown. The run of the v3.0 immunoSEQ assay was at survey level. Sequenced by immunoSEQ multiplex PCR; TCRdb stores in-frame clones only, minus some. This sample has tens of thousands of clones, with nearly 95% found just once. Every one of the donors gave at least one pre-ART PBMC sample and at least two post-ART PBMC samples. The data originate from a study of long-term antiretroviral therapy in people with HIV. Germline CDR1 and CDR2: MNHEY and SVGAGI. The CDR3 consists of 13 residues. V was pared by 7 bases and J by 2 bases, with 11 bases between. Study-wide points: Participants lacked recorded data on ART adherence, viral resistance or therapy changes. Although diversity increased after ART, it remained lower than in transplant donor controls.

The chain carries TRBV6-5 and TRBJ2-5; weak D call: TRBD1 (6 bases). This TCR came from a woman aged 45 to 65 with HIV. Material: unsorted PBMCs, obtained 4.4 years after starting antiretroviral therapy. The CDR3 nucleotides are TGTGCCAGCACCAGACAGGCTCAAGAGACCCAGTACTTC. Its translation: CASTRQAQETQYF.